The rows below give T cell receptor beta chains drawn from one sample of a study of cytomegalovirus exposure and HLA in healthy donors. Produced via immunoSEQ multiplex PCR; TCRdb's table is partial and in-frame only. The table shows some 130,000 clones, with around four fifths occurring only once. The specimen was PBMCs. Every receptor here comes from a male donor in good health and CMV-seropositive. The CDR3 runs from the conserved cysteine through the conserved F or W. A D gene is named only where the DNA matches it firmly. Size tells how often a clone was seen (once, few, many) or the class of an expanded clone, and some rows leave it out.

abundance	v_gene	d_gene	j_gene	CDR3nt	CDR3aa
.	TRBV12-2	.	TRBJ2-7	TGTGCAAGTCGCTTAGTACTAGCGGGAGCCGACTACGAGCAGTACTTC	CASRLVLAGADYEQYF
few	TRBV29-1	TRBD2	TRBJ2-3	TGCAGCGCGTGGCGGGAGATCCCAGATACGCAGTATTTT	CSAWREIPDTQYF
.	TRBV28	.	TRBJ2-3	TGTGCCAGCAGTCAACGACTCCCTCCCACAGATACGCAGTATTTT	CASSQRLPPTDTQYF
.	TRBV10-3	TRBD1	TRBJ2-7	TGTGCCTTGGGCCGGGGACAGGGAATCCACGAGCAGTACTTC	CALGRGQGIHEQYF
.	TRBV6-5	.	TRBJ2-1	TGTGCCAGCAGTTACTCACTCACGGGAGTGGTCAATGAGCAGTTCTTC	CASSYSLTGVVNEQFF
.	TRBV7-9	TRBD2	TRBJ2-3	TGTGCCAGCAGCGAGGGACTAGCTACAGATACGCAGTATTTT	CASSEGLATDTQYF
.	TRBV7-9	TRBD2	TRBJ2-5	TGTGCCAGCAGCTTACCCCGACTAGCGGGAGTTGGAGAGACCCAGTACTTC	CASSLPRLAGVGETQYF
once	TRBV5-6	.	TRBJ1-4	TGTGCCAGCAGCCGGACAGTTAATGAAAAACTGTTTTTT	CASSRTVNEKLFF
once	TRBV7-9	TRBD1	TRBJ1-5	TGTGCCAGCAGCTTAGCGACAGGGTGGGCTGTAAATAGCAATCAGCCCCAGCATTTT	CASSLATGWAVNSNQPQHF
.	TRBV4-2	TRBD2	TRBJ2-1	TGTGCCAGCAGCCAAGGGACTAGCGGGAACCCGAGATTTCGCGATGAGCAGTTCTTC	CASSQGTSGNPRFRDEQFF
.	TRBV7-2	.	TRBJ2-5	TGTGCCAGCAGCTGGGGGGACAGCGAAGAGACCCAGTACTTC	CASSWGDSEETQYF
once	TRBV28	TRBD2	TRBJ2-7	TGTGCCAGCAGTTCCAGCGGGAGGAACTCCTACGAGCAGTACTTC	CASSSSGRNSYEQYF
.	TRBV5-4	TRBD2	TRBJ2-1	TGTGCCAGCACCCAGGGAGGGACCAACGTTGAGCAGTTCTTC	CASTQGGTNVEQFF
.	TRBV28	TRBD2	TRBJ2-1	TGTGCCAGCATGGTAGCGGGAGGCCCCTACAATGAGCAGTTCTTC	CASMVAGGPYNEQFF
.	TRBV5-6	.	TRBJ2-7	TGTGCCAGCAGCTTGCGGGTTAACCTAAAGGACGAGCAGTACTTC	CASSLRVNLKDEQYF
once	TRBV4-3	TRBD1	TRBJ1-2	TGCGCCAGCAGTCGTACGACAGGGGGATTCTATGGCTACACCTTC	CASSRTTGGFYGYTF
.	TRBV7-8	.	TRBJ2-7	TGTGCCAGCAGCTTAGCGCCAATACAGGGAAACGAGCAGTACTTC	CASSLAPIQGNEQYF
.	TRBV4-2	.	TRBJ2-5	TGTGCCAGCAGCGGCGGGGATGGAGGGCAAGTGGAGACCCAGTACTTC	CASSGGDGGQVETQYF
.	TRBV11-2	.	TRBJ1-5	TGTGCCAGCAGCCTTGCTTCGGGGCAGCCCCAGCATTTT	CASSLASGQPQHF
.	TRBV5-5	.	TRBJ1-1	TGTGCCAGCAGCTCACGAACAAAGAACACTGAAGCTTTCTTT	CASSSRTKNTEAFF
.	TRBV7-8	.	TRBJ2-2	TGTGCCAGCAGCTTAGGACTCTCCAGCGGGAACACCGGGGAGCTGTTTTTT	CASSLGLSSGNTGELFF
.	TRBV18	.	TRBJ2-5	TGTGCCAGCTCACCGGAGGCGGAGACCCAGTACTTC	CASSPEAETQYF
.	TRBV27	TRBD2	TRBJ2-1	TGTGCCAGCAGTTTAACGGGACTAGCGGGATACAATGAGCAGTTCTTC	CASSLTGLAGYNEQFF
.	TRBV5-6	.	TRBJ1-1	TGTGCCAGCAGCCCCACAGTTCGTGGCACTGAAGCTTTCTTT	CASSPTVRGTEAFF
few	TRBV11-3	TRBD2	TRBJ2-1	TGTGCCAGCAGCCCTCGGACTAGCGGGAGAGTGGATGGGGTTGGTGAGCAGTTCTTC	CASSPRTSGRVDGVGEQFF
.	TRBV28	.	TRBJ1-3	TGTGCCAGCAGTTTTGGGGCAGCTGGAAACACCATATATTTT	CASSFGAAGNTIYF
.	TRBV7-2	TRBD2	TRBJ2-7	TGTGCCAGCAGCTTAGTCACGGGACTAGCGGGATGGTACGAGCAGTACTTC	CASSLVTGLAGWYEQYF
.	TRBV21-1	.	TRBJ2-3	TGTGCCAGCAGCACCCGAGACATGAGCGGGAGGGGTACAGATACGCAGTATTTT	CASSTRDMSGRGTDTQYF
.	TRBV4-2	TRBD2	TRBJ2-5	TGTGCCAGCAGCCATCCCGGGACTAGCGAAGAGACCCAGTACTTC	CASSHPGTSEETQYF
.	TRBV7-9	.	TRBJ1-1	TGTGCCAGCAGCCGTGTCAGGGAGAACACTGAAGCTTTCTTT	CASSRVRENTEAFF